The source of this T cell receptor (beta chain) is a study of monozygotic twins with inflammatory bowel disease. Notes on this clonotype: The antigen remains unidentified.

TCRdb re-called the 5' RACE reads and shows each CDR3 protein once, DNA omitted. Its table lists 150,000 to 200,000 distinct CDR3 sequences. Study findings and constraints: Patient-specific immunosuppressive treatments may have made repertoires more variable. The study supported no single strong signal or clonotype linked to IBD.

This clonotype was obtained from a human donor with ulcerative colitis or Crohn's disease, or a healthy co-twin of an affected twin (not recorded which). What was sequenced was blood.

The CDR3: CASTYEGLGWPQHF. The chain employs TRBV6-6 and TRBJ1-5. Looked up from germline, CDR1 is MNHNY and CDR2 is SVGAGI (reference sequence). The CDR3 totals 14 residues.